The entry below gives a single T cell receptor beta chain sequence along with its context. The table lists this clonotype with a few counts. This receptor's antigen is unknown. Within one base of it there is no much larger clone, and no base qualities were kept. Donors were 39 systemically healthy Caucasian individuals from Russia aged roughly 6 to 90 years. Each donor gave approximately 9.3 milliliters of peripheral blood, collected into EDTA-treated Vacutainer tubes. Ficoll-Paque density-gradient centrifugation was used to isolate PBMCs, with at least 7 million per sample. Trizol reagent was used to extract total RNA from the PBMCs, yielding at least 5 micrograms per sample. For every donor, flow cytometry on a PBMC aliquot measured the percentage of naive CD45RAhigh/CD27high T cells. The record originates from a study of blood T cells in healthy people across ages (dated by TCRdb to the mid-2010s). Regarding the complete study: In model experiments, template switching captured roughly one uniquely barcoded TCR beta cDNA molecule for every two T cells. The study measured age-related changes in TCR beta repertoire diversity using deep sequencing normalized with unique cDNA molecular identifiers. For two donors (one aged 18 to 29 and one aged 80 or older), the study analyzed two additional independent replicas of 1 million unique cDNA reads from the same blood draw. Four age groups were formed from the donors: young (average about 15 years), middle-aged (around 40), aged (roughly 59) and long-lived (less than 85).

The library was made by 5' RACE. The instrument was an Illumina HiSeq 2500. A second PCR of 7 to 11 cycles was performed with a sample-barcoded 5' primer and a J-beta primer mix. A unique molecular identifier was introduced onto each TCR beta cDNA molecule by a template-switch 5' adaptor carrying 12 random nucleotides. Each sample yielded at least 3 million CDR3-containing paired-end reads. All of the RNA was converted into first-strand cDNA using the Mint cDNA synthesis kit, with a TRBC-specific oligonucleotide serving as the primer. Following uracil-DNA glycosylase treatment, all cDNA underwent a first 18-cycle PCR with the universal primers M1SS and BC2_uni_R. As for the original processing: For normalization, 1 million high-quality reads were randomly selected from each sample, with every read carrying a distinct molecular identifier. Instead of being binned into consensus sequences, reads that shared molecular identifiers were thrown out. MiTCR, with a Q25 quality threshold and the strictest error-elimination algorithm, was used for CDR3 identification, clonotype clustering and error correction. A nonparametric unseen species model using Euler transformation provided a lower-bound estimate of total TCR beta diversity. The public reads were reprocessed in TCRdb via fastp at Q25 and MiXCR, keeping in-frame beta chains. When rows share a CDR3 protein, they turn into one entry using the most common DNA and genes. These V and J calls rely on TCRdb rather than the paper's analysis. This sample gives approximately 780,000 distinct CDR3 sequences in total; roughly 26% of them show up just once. The top ten constitute 2.5% to 3.5% of the sample.

Points the paper makes about the study in general: As age increased, observed TCR beta diversity per million T cells dropped in a roughly linear way, and a significant reduction was already evident by age approximately 40. Estimates of total diversity based on one million sequenced T cells were considered lower bounds and underestimates. Observed TCR beta diversity correlated strongly with the percentage of naive T cells measured by flow cytometry. Conclusive comparison of naive and antigen-experienced compartments was prevented by the profiling of bulk unsorted PBMCs. Because the CMV infection status of the donors was unknown, age-related changes in expanded clonotypes may potentially have been confounded. The long-lived group showed more naive CD4+ T cells, fewer expanded clones and increased TCR diversity than the aged group, suggesting age selection.

Another study also made use of these data, one on T cells of mothers and their children. The second paper states: Nine systemically healthy Caucasian individuals served as donors, namely three mothers together with their six children. cDNA synthesis used all of the extracted RNA, with about 1.5 ug of RNA in each 15 ul reaction. In the second PCR, sample barcodes and 2-4 random nucleotides were introduced via the M1S primer. Each mother yielded over 10 million TCR beta CDR3 reads and each child roughly 3.1 million reads. Thymic selection shapes the output of TCR recombination in a similar way in related and unrelated pairs, and inherited differences have a minor effect. Normalized repertoire overlap in related mother-child pairs was always slightly higher than in unrelated mother-child pairs, but the difference was never significant. No persistent microchimeric T cell clones were detected, at a sensitivity of approximately 100 clones per million clonotypes. To look for features that set related mother-child pairs apart from unrelated individuals, the researchers ran deep NGS to compare the TCR beta repertoires of mothers and children. The mean age was roughly 44 +/- 4 years for the mothers and around 11 +/- 4 years for the children. After adapter ligation with NEBNext reagents, the libraries were sequenced on Illumina HiSeq 2000 with 100+100 nt paired-end reads. Mother and child libraries were prepared a month apart and sequenced in separate runs to prevent cross-contamination. For each donor, somewhere between roughly 500,000 and 2,300,000 distinct TCR beta clonotypes were identified. Naive TCR beta clonotypes were estimated from low-frequency clonotypes matched to each donor's FACS-determined naive share, without sorting.

Sequencing input: blood. The TCR comes from a boy between 10 and 17 years old in good health.

The CDR3 region has the sequence CASSLGQGLEYNEQFF. The DNA reads TGTGCCAGCAGCTTAGGACAGGGCCTTGAATACAATGAGCAGTTCTTC. The chain joins TRBV7-9 to TRBJ2-1, and 7 bases in between align with TRBD1. CDR1 and CDR2 (SEHNR, FQNEAQ) derive from the germline V gene (reference sequence). The junction shows trimming of 1 base on V and 4 bases on J, and the gene matches do not reach 7 bases of it. Its CDR3 holds 16 amino acids, cysteine through phenylalanine. Only the CDR3 portion is preserved as DNA: 48 bases, with reading frame beginning at the first base.